Following are 26 T cell receptor beta chains from one sample sequenced in a study of technical replicates of blood from a handful of donors (dated by TCRdb to about 2017). Library construction relied on the immunoSEQ multiplex PCR assay. TCRdb's version of the immuneACCESS table is confined to in-frame rearrangements and falls short of the full clone set. An unresolved V gene accounts for under half of the shortfall where checked; the remainder is of unknown origin. Here the sample has fewer than 80,000 clones; approximately 83% occur a single time. In total, the top ten clones hold approximately 5% of the sample. What was sequenced was PBMCs. These receptors came from a human donor in good health. Some clones in this sample may be carry-over from other donors' samples.

This clone was observed once. The rearrangement joins TRBV10-3 to TRBJ2-7, with unresolved D. V was clipped by 3 bases and J by 0 bases, with 15 bases between them. Germline CDR1 and CDR2: ENHRY and SYGVKD. This CDR3 comprises 16 residues. CDR3 loop: CAISEPGSRSSYEQYF. The CDR3 DNA is TGTGCCATCAGTGAACCGGGTAGCCGGAGCTCCTACGAGCAGTACTTC.

This rearrangement joins TRBV4-3 to TRBJ1-2; 7 positions agree with TRBD1. There are 15 residues in the CDR3. J was trimmed by 8 bases and V by 3 bases; bases with no gene match: 12. Germline values: CDR1 LGHNA, CDR2 YSLEER. As DNA, the CDR3 is TGCGCCAGCAGCCAGGAACACAGGGGTTTAATGGGCTACACCTTC. Amino acids: CASSQEHRGLMGYTF.

The CDR3 DNA follows: TGTGCCAGCAGCTTCACAAGAAACACCGGGGAGCTGTTTTTT. As protein: CASSFTRNTGELFF. This rearrangement joins TRBV7-3 to TRBJ2-2; D is unclear. In germline, CDR1 is SGHTA, CDR2 FQGTGA. The CDR3 covers 14 residues. The V end lost 3 bases, the J end lost 2 bases, and 7 bases lay between the germline ends. The whole variable domain, filled in from reference TRBV7-3 and TRBJ2-2, reads GAGVSQTPSNKVTEKGKYVELRCDPISGHTALYWYRQSLGQGPEFLIYFQGTGAADDSGLPNDRFFAVRPEGSVSTLKIQRTERGDSAVYLCASSFTRNTGELFFGEGSRLTVL.

This clone appeared a few times. The chain carries TRBV18 and TRBJ1-1, with a weak D call TRBD1 (6 bases). The V and J ends lost 6 bases and 0 bases respectively, with 17 bases between them. CDR1 and CDR2 from the germline V gene are KGHSH and LQKENI. There are 16 residues in the CDR3. CDR3 in amino acids: CASSGRDTVLNTEAFF. As DNA, the CDR3 is TGTGCCAGCTCCGGCCGGGACACAGTACTGAACACTGAAGCTTTCTTT.

The genes are TRBV5-1 and TRBJ2-1; 7 nucleotides agree with TRBD2. The V and J ends lost 0 bases and 6 bases, in that order; junction bases with no gene match: 6. Germline V lookup: CDR1 SGHRS, CDR2 YFSETQ. The CDR3 is made up of 15 amino acids. CDR3 sequence: CASSLAGGTFNEQFF. The CDR3 DNA sequence: TGCGCCAGCAGCTTGGCCGGGGGGACTTTCAATGAGCAGTTCTTC.

This clone was recorded once. The genes are TRBV30 and TRBJ1-6; D is undetermined. Germline CDR1 is GTSNPN and CDR2 is SVGIG (reference sequence). V was clipped by 3 bases and J by 17 bases, with 14 bases between them. The CDR3 totals 11 residues. The CDR3 loop reads CAWSSRLFVHF. DNA of the CDR3: TGTGCCTGGAGCAGTCGCTTGTTCGTCCACTTT.

V and J are TRBV18 and TRBJ2-5; D ambiguous. From germline, CDR1 is KGHSH and CDR2 LQKENI. The CDR3 is 14 residues long. Trimming pared 0 bases from V and 10 bases from J, leaving 15 bases between. The CDR3: CASSPPEHAWSQYF. The CDR3 DNA reads TGTGCCAGCTCACCACCTGAGCACGCGTGGAGCCAGTACTTC.

The sample holds one count of this clone. The V gene is TRBV5-4, the J gene TRBJ1-1, with D hard to call. V was trimmed by 4 bases and J by 0 bases, leaving 7 bases between them. Germline V gene data show CDR1 as SGHNT and CDR2 as YYREEE (reference sequence). The CDR3 has 13 amino acids. The CDR3, as DNA: TGTGCCAGCAGCCCCCAGGTGAACACTGAAGCTTTCTTT. Its protein is CASSPQVNTEAFF.

The genes are TRBV10-3 and TRBJ2-3; 9 bases map to TRBD2. The germline gives CDR1 ENHRY, CDR2 SYGVKD. The CDR3 consists of 15 residues. Trimming took 3 bases from V and 6 from J; bases not matched to a gene: 7. CDR3: CAISDLAGLSDTQYF. The CDR3 region has the DNA TGTGCCATCAGTGACCTAGCGGGGTTATCGGATACGCAGTATTTT.

V usage is TRBV4-2 and J usage is TRBJ1-2, with a tentative D call TRBD1 (6 bases). Looked up from germline, CDR1 is LGHNA and CDR2 is YNFKEQ. The CDR3 has 15 amino acids. The V end lost 0 bases, the J end lost 0 bases, and 8 bases lay between the germline ends. The CDR3 spells CASSQEQGANYGYTF. As DNA, the CDR3 is TGTGCCAGCAGCCAAGAACAGGGCGCTAACTATGGCTACACCTTC.

This chain connects TRBV4-2 to TRBJ2-1; TRBD2 agrees at 9 bases. The J segment lost 4 bases and the V segment lost 2 bases, leaving 3 bases of the junction unmatched. From germline, CDR1 is LGHNA and CDR2 YNFKEQ. The CDR3 is 15 residues long. This chain's CDR3 is CASSQTLAGYNEQFF. In DNA form, the CDR3 reads TGTGCCAGCAGCCAAACACTAGCGGGTTACAATGAGCAGTTCTTC.

CDR3 sequence reads: CASSNRDRLGPQHF. The CDR3 DNA sequence: TGTGCCAGCAGTAACCGGGACAGGCTCGGGCCCCAGCATTTT. This rearrangement joins TRBV6-5 to TRBJ1-5, with 8 bases lining up with TRBD1. Germline CDR1 and CDR2: MNHEY and SVGAGI. Trimming at V came to 5 bases and at J to 9 bases, leaving 9 bases not matched to a gene. The CDR3 extends over 14 amino acids.

This chain uses TRBV7-6 with TRBJ2-5; D is uncertain. The V end was cut by 3 bases, the J end by 2 bases, with 7 bases between. Germline V gene lookup returns CDR1 SGHVS and CDR2 FNYEAQ. This CDR3 has 13 residues. CDR3 in amino acids: CASSFIAQETQYF. The CDR3 coding sequence is TGTGCCAGCAGCTTTATAGCACAAGAGACCCAGTACTTC.

The J gene is TRBJ1-4, the V gene TRBV5-4; 7 bases are a match to TRBD1. This CDR3 region has 13 residues. V trimming: 5 bases; J trimming: 3 bases; junction bases outside the gene matches: 1. The germline V gene encodes CDR1 SGHNT and CDR2 YYREEE (reference sequence). The CDR3 DNA sequence: TGTGCCAGCAGGGGACAGTCTAATGAAAAACTGTTTTTT. Its protein product is CASRGQSNEKLFF.

This chain joins TRBV10-1 and TRBJ1-5; the D gene is possibly TRBD1 (6 bases). The CDR3 is 14 residues long. Germline CDR1 reads WNHNN; CDR2 reads SYGVQD (reference sequence). Trimming left V 5 bases short and J 3 bases short, with 11 bases between. The CDR3 nucleotides read TGCGCCAGCAGTCTTACAGGGCCCAATCAGCCCCAGCATTTT. It yields the protein CASSLTGPNQPQHF.

CDR3 sequence reads: CASSIWGEYGYTF. The DNA for the CDR3 is TGTGCCAGTAGTATATGGGGGGAGTATGGCTACACCTTC. J is TRBJ1-2 and V is TRBV19; D might be TRBD1 (5 bases). Germline V lookup: CDR1 LNHDA, CDR2 SQIVND (reference sequence). The CDR3 is made up of 13 amino acids. V lost 2 bases and J 5 bases, leaving 9 bases between the germline ends. Complete variable domain (other parts from reference TRBV19 and TRBJ1-2): DGGITQSPKYLFRKEGQNVTLSCEQNLNHDAMYWYRQDPGQGLRLIYYSQIVNDFQKGDIAEGYSVSREKKESFPLTVTSAQKNPTAFYLCASSIWGEYGYTFGSGTRLTVV.

This clone turned up a few times. V usage is TRBV11-3 and J usage is TRBJ1-1; unclear D gene. Germline V gives CDR1 SGHNT, CDR2 YENEEA. CDR3 length: 17 residues. V lost 1 base, J lost 2 bases, and 17 bases lay in between. CDR3 amino acids: CASSLGEPGRGNTEAFF. Written as DNA, the CDR3 is TGTGCCAGCAGCTTAGGAGAACCGGGGAGAGGTAACACTGAAGCTTTCTTT.

The chain recombines TRBV19 with TRBJ2-1; 7 bases agree with TRBD2. The ends lost 7 bases at V and 8 bases at J; junction bases unmatched: 14. The CDR3 has 15 amino acids. In germline, CDR1 is LNHDA, CDR2 SQIVND (reference sequence). DNA of the CDR3: TGTGCCAGTACCCCACGGGCGGGAGCGGAGGATGAGCAGTTCTTC. This codes for CASTPRAGAEDEQFF.

The V and J genes are TRBV7-9 and TRBJ2-5, with TRBD2 matching over 7 bases. The germline V gene encodes CDR1 SEHNR and CDR2 FQNEAQ (reference sequence). The trim removed 5 bases at V and 8 bases at J, leaving 17 bases unmatched. CDR3 length equals 16 residues. The CDR3 DNA sequence: TGTGCCAGCAGCACCCCTGAGGGAGTGAGCGGGGATACCCAGTACTTC. It specifies CASSTPEGVSGDTQYF.

The genes are TRBV4-1 and TRBJ2-7; the D is unclear. This CDR3 contains 14 residues. Germline CDR1 is MGHRA and CDR2 is YSYEKL. V lost 1 base, J lost 1 base, and 8 bases lay in between. The CDR3 loop is CASSQVGSSYEQYF. The CDR3 DNA reads TGCGCCAGCAGCCAAGTGGGCAGTTCCTACGAGCAGTACTTC.

The chain couples TRBV19 to TRBJ2-1; TRBD2 aligns across 12 bases. The CDR3 spans 16 residues. Losses at the gene ends were 3 bases for V and 9 bases for J; bases not matched to a gene: 9. Per the germline V gene, CDR1 is LNHDA and CDR2 is SQIVND (reference sequence). Written as DNA, the CDR3 is TGTGCCAGTAGTATGGCGCTAGCGGGGGGGTTGGGTGAGCAGTTCTTC. Its protein product is CASSMALAGGLGEQFF.

This clone was recorded only once. V gene TRBV5-6 combines with J gene TRBJ2-7; TRBD1 agrees at 7 bases. The CDR3 runs 13 residues. With 4 bases clipped from V and 3 bases from J, the junction kept 4 bases outside the gene matches. Germline CDR1 SGHDT, CDR2 YYEEEE. CDR3 nucleotide sequence: TGTGCCAGCAGCCTTGGGACAGACTACGAGCAGTACTTC. Protein: CASSLGTDYEQYF.

This clone has more than one count but fewer than ten. The chain links TRBV4-2 to TRBJ2-2, with D unresolved. The CDR3 extends over 16 amino acids. Germline CDR1 and CDR2: LGHNA and YNFKEQ. Trimming cost V 6 bases and J 4 bases, with 18 bases left between them. This CDR3 reads CASRPPPGESTGELFF. As DNA, the CDR3 is TGTGCCAGCAGACCCCCACCGGGTGAAAGCACCGGGGAGCTGTTTTTT.

The rearrangement uses TRBV30 and TRBJ1-5; 9 bases align to TRBD1. The CDR3 extends over 15 amino acids. Losses at the gene ends were 2 bases for V and 7 bases for J; bases not matched to a gene: 9. From germline, CDR1 is GTSNPN and CDR2 SVGIG (reference sequence). The CDR3 loop is CAWSRGTGSPQPQHF. The DNA of the CDR3 is TGTGCCTGGAGTCGCGGGACAGGGTCGCCGCAGCCCCAGCATTTT. The full variable domain, completed using reference TRBV30 and TRBJ1-5, is SQTIHQWPATLVQPVGSPLSLECTVEGTSNPNLYWYRQAAGRGLQLLFYSVGIGQISSEVPQNLSASRPQDRQFILSSKKLLLSDSGFYLCAWSRGTGSPQPQHFGDGTRLSIL.

The chain uses TRBV30 and TRBJ2-7, with D tentatively TRBD2 (5 bases). The CDR3 is 14 amino acids. V was trimmed by 4 bases and J by 7 bases, leaving 20 bases between them. CDR1 is GTSNPN, CDR2 SVGIG, per germline (reference sequence). The CDR3 nucleotides read TGTGCCTGGACGCTTCGTGGCCTTTCGGGGGAGCAGTACTTC. It encodes CAWTLRGLSGEQYF.

The chain couples TRBV21-1 to TRBJ2-7; the listed D gene, TRBD2, was not tested against the DNA. TRBV21-1 represents a pseudogene. There are 18 residues in the CDR3. The CDR3 sequence: CASSILPISGRISYEQYF. The CDR3 nucleotides read TGTGCCAGCAGCATATTACCTATTAGCGGGAGAATCTCCTACGAGCAGTACTTC.